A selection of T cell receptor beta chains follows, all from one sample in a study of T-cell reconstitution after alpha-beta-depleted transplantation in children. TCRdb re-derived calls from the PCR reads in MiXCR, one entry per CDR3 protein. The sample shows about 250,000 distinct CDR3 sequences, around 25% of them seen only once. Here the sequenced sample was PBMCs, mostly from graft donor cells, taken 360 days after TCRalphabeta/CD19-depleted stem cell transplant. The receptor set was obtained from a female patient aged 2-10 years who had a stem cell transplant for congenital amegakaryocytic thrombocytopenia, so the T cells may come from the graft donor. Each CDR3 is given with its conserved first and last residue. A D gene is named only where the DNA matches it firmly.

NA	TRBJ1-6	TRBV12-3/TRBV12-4	CASSLVRGPGRNSPLHF
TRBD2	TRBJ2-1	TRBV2	CASAVGLTSGGIYNEQFF
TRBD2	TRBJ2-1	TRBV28	CASSFLLGLAEQFF
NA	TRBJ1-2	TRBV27	CASSLLGSGGYTF
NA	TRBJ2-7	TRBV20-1	CSARGQRVSYEEYF
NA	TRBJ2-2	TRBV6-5	CASSYSNRPNTGELFF
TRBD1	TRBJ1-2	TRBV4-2	CASSTTGQGNYGYTF
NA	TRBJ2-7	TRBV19	CASRRRENSYEQYF
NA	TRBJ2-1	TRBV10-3	CAISEAQGPVLHEQFF
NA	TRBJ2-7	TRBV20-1	CSARLADYEQYF
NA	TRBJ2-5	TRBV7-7	CASSTQGLQETQYF
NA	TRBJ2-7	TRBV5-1	CASSLISRNYEQYF
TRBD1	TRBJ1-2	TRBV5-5	CASSFGGTGNYGYTF
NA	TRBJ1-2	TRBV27	CASSGTGDFGGYTF
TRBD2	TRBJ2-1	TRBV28	CASSPLLAGPFNEQFF
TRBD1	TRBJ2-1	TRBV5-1	CASEDGTGNNEQFF
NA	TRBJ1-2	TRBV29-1	CSVGPQNYGYTF
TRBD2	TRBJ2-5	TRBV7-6	CASSPSLLGLAEETQYF
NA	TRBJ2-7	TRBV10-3	CAISDGKYEQYF
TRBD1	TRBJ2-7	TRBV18	CASSPRTGIVYEQYF
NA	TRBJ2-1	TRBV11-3	CASSPLGANHYNEQFF
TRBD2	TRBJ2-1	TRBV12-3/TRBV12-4	CASSLSSGTHNEQFF
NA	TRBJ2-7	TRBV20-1	CSAKALSSELAQSFYEQYF
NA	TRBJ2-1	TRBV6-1	CASRSIPGQVTYNEQFF
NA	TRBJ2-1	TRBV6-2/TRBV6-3	CASSSSTREEQFF
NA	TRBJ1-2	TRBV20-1	CSALQGYGYTF
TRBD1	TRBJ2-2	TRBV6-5	CASSYGDRGTGELFF
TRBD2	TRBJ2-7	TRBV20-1	CSAIGTSGNSYEQYF
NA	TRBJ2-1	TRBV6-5	CASSWGNLATEQFF
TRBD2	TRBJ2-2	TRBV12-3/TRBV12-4	CASSFSGRDTGELFF
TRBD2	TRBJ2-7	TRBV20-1	CSARDVAGAHYEQYF
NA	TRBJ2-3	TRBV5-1	CASSLVLAVTDTQYF
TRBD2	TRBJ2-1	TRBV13	CASSFTLGLERRYNEQFF
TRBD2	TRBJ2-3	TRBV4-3	CASSQDSRLAGDGDTQYF
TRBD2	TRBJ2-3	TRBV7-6	CASSLGSGVRDTQYF
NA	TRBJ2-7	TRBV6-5	CASTDQTYEQYF
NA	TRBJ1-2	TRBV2	CASRGVGYTF
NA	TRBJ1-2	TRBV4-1	CASSQGDRSSGGYTF
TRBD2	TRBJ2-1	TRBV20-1	CSAPGLPYNEQFF
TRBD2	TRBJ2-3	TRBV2	CASSPWTSGRGPDTQYF
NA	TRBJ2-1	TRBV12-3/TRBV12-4	CASSLALGTFYNEQFF
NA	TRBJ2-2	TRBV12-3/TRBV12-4	CASSPTSGFPGVGVFF
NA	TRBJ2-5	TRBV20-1	CSASLGSIGQETQYF
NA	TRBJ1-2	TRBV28	CASSFGAIYGYTF
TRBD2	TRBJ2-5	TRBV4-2	CASSQETVTSGSEETQYF
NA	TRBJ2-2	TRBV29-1	CSVEEDTGGVITVNTGELFF
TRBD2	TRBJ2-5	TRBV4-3	CASSQDRLAGAETQYF
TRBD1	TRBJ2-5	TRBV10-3	CAISGGPGQGRETQYF
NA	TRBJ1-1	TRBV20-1	CSARVGQNTEAFF
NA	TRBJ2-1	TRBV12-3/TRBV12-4	CASSDGSSGNEQFF
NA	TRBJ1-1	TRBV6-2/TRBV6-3	CASSYPLRGIAMNTEAFF
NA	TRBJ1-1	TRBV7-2	CASSLPPRAGNTEAFF
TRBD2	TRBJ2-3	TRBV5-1	CASSLGGGEQLTDTQYF
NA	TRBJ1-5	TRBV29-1	CSVGGSNQPQHF
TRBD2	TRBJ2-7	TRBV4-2	CASSQDQRTSGSNEQYF